Listed below are T cell receptor beta chains from one sample, sequenced in a study of blood T cells in healthy people across ages. MiXCR, run by TCRdb on the 5' RACE reads, gives a single entry per CDR3 protein. The profile shows over 600,000 distinct CDR3 sequences, 56% of them singletons. Sequences were obtained from blood. The receptors shown here come from a man aged 35 to 55 in good health. Each CDR3 is given with its conserved first and last residue. The order of the fields is V gene, CDR3 protein.

TRBV24-1,CATSVRRGNSYEQYF
TRBV4-3,CASSQAPGTTLVEQFF
TRBV12-3/TRBV12-4,CASSRVLWTEKLFF
TRBV20-1,CSARGQFTSTDTQYF
TRBV6-2/TRBV6-3,CASLRGADQPQHF
TRBV29-1,CSVGRTGDNEQFF
TRBV5-1,CASRVRGPTSSETQFF
TRBV6-5,CASSYSSRGQTEQFF
TRBV7-3,CASSLSRQGAGEQFF
TRBV13,CASSLAVIDEQFF
TRBV12-3/TRBV12-4,CASGSPLTNRRGSYEQYF
TRBV4-2,CASSQVPTAGNEQFF
TRBV2,CASSRATPGANVLTF
TRBV5-1,CASSARTGGNEKLFF
TRBV5-1,CASRLADNTDTQYF
TRBV4-2,CASNPGVAGGTDTQYF
TRBV9,CASSDALGTELRNYGYTF
TRBV12-3/TRBV12-4,CASRIFAGAGYEQYF
TRBV27,CASSFQGDEQYF
TRBV6-5,CASSYRETDPRAFF
TRBV27,CASSLSWTADQETQYF
TRBV4-3,CASSQAGTGKTEAFF
TRBV6-5,CASSSGLTQYF
TRBV7-9,CASSLMAGDTQYF
TRBV29-1,CSVEGQGNQPQHF
TRBV7-9,CASSWPSGSSTDTQYF
TRBV12-3/TRBV12-4,CASSQTGGADTQYF
TRBV29-1,CSVGGALETQYF
TRBV16,CASTGAWGNIQYF
TRBV20-1,CSARPRGQETQFF
TRBV2,CASSGGRGDIQYF
TRBV5-1,CASSWWTDMTSVGKNIQYF
TRBV7-3,CASSRLASGANVLTF
TRBV24-1,CATSGGTSNTEAFF
TRBV9,CASSVVGDNQETQYF
TRBV25-1,CASSGTSHLYEQYF
TRBV20-1,CSAGGQGSQPQHF
TRBV13,CASSARQGADTDTQYF
TRBV4-3,CASSHGTAVNYGYTF
TRBV27,CASSLGLSEGEQYF
TRBV20-1,CSARVGGSVNIQYF